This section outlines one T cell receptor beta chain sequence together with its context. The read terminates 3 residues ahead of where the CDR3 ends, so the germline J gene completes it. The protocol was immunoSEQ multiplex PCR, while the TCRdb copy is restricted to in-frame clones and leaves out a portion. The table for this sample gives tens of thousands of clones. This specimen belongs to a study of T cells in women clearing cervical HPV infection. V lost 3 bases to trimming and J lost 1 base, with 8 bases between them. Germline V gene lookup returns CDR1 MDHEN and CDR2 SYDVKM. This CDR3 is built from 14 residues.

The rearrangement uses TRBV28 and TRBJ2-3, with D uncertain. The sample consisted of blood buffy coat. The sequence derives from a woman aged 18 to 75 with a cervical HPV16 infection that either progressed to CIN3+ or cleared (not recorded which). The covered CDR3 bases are TGTGCCAGCAGTTTGGCCCGTCGCACAGATACG. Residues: CASSLARRTDT. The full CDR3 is CASSLARRTDTQYF.